One and the same sample provided the 18 T cell receptor beta chains below, sequenced in a study of identifying expanded T cells in peripheral blood (dated by TCRdb to the late 2010s). To prepare the library, the immunoSEQ multiplex PCR assay was applied. In TCRdb, the immuneACCESS table is reduced to in-frame sequences with V and J assigned. These tables do not hold every clone; where another copy was compared, an unresolved V gene accounts for under half, and the others remain unexplained. The sample contains about 81,000 clones, 84% of them found a single time. The ten largest clones represent roughly a fifth of the sample. The sequencing sample was made of blood. Receptors originate from a person between 18 and 69 years old in good health.

This clone was recorded once. CDR3 bases: TGCGCCAGCAGCTTACCCACAGGGGGCACTGAAGCTTTCTTT. Protein: CASSLPTGGTEAFF. This sequence joins TRBV5-1 and TRBJ1-1; 8 bases line up with TRBD1. Germline CDR1 reads SGHRS; CDR2 reads YFSETQ. This CDR3 has 14 residues. The V gene end was trimmed by 2 bases and the J gene end by 4 bases; junction bases not matched to a gene: 4.

This chain connects TRBV11-3 to TRBJ2-7; D gene unclear. Trimming removed 5 bases from V and 2 bases from J, with 7 bases in between. Germline V gives CDR1 SGHNT, CDR2 YENEEA. This CDR3 contains 12 residues. The DNA for the CDR3 is TGTGCCAGCAGCGAGACCCCCTACGAGCAGTACTTC. Translated: CASSETPYEQYF.

This clone has only a few counts. The V and J genes are TRBV19 and TRBJ2-5; 9 positions match TRBD2. Germline CDR1 is LNHDA and CDR2 is SQIVND (reference sequence). With 10 bases clipped from V and 5 bases from J, the junction kept 5 bases outside the gene matches. This CDR3 comprises 12 residues. This CDR3 is CATGLASETQYF. CDR3 sequence (DNA): TGTGCCACCGGACTAGCGTCGGAGACCCAGTACTTC.

The chain uses TRBV2 and TRBJ1-1; D gene uncertain. V was pared by 8 bases and J by 0 bases, with 16 bases between. The CDR3 spans 15 residues. The V gene's germline CDR1 is SNHLY and CDR2 FYNNEI. CDR3 nucleotide sequence: TGTGCCAGCTCTCGGACGGATCAAATGAACACTGAAGCTTTCTTT. Translation: CASSRTDQMNTEAFF.

The chain couples TRBV10-3 to TRBJ2-7, with 10 nucleotides matching TRBD2. Trimming removed 3 bases from V and 1 base from J; junction bases left unmatched: 6. Germline-derived CDR1 and CDR2 are ENHRY and SYGVKD. This CDR3 is 16 amino acids long. The CDR3 here is CAISEGLADLSYEQYF. As DNA, the CDR3 is TGTGCCATCAGTGAAGGACTAGCGGACTTATCCTACGAGCAGTACTTC.

This chain links TRBV27 with TRBJ1-1; D unresolved. This CDR3 comprises 16 residues. V was clipped by 6 bases and J by 2 bases, with 19 bases between them. CDR1 and CDR2 from the germline V gene are MNHEY and SMNVEV (reference sequence). The CDR3 region is CASSRYKRTSNTEAFF. In DNA form, the CDR3 reads TGTGCCAGCAGCCGATACAAAAGAACGTCAAACACTGAAGCTTTCTTT.

The chain links TRBV2 to TRBJ2-3; possibly TRBD1 or TRBD2 for D (5 bases each). The germline V gene has CDR1 SNHLY and CDR2 FYNNEI. V lost 6 bases to trimming and J lost 0 bases, with 7 bases between them. This CDR3 has 13 amino acids. The CDR3 sequence is CASRGDSTDTQYF. CDR3 sequence (DNA): TGTGCCAGCAGAGGGGACAGCACAGATACGCAGTATTTT.

This clone was detected once. The V gene is TRBV7-9, the J gene TRBJ2-1, with 8 nucleotides matching TRBD1. Germline-derived CDR1 and CDR2 are SEHNR and FQNEAQ (reference sequence). J gave up 3 bases and V 8 bases, and 6 bases lay outside the gene matches. This CDR3 is 14 amino acids long. The CDR3 protein is CASSQGADYNEQFF. The CDR3, as DNA: TGTGCCAGCTCCCAGGGGGCGGACTACAATGAGCAGTTCTTC.

CDR3 DNA sequence: TGTGCCAGCTCCGCCCTTTCTCACACTGAAGCTTTCTTT. It encodes CASSALSHTEAFF. The chain couples TRBV2 to TRBJ1-1; the D is unclear. This CDR3 region has 13 residues. Looked up from germline, CDR1 is SNHLY and CDR2 is FYNNEI. Trimming left V 8 bases short and J 3 bases short, with 13 bases between.

This sequence joins TRBV27 and TRBJ2-7; D is uncertain. CDR3 length: 13 residues. The germline gives CDR1 MNHEY, CDR2 SMNVEV (reference sequence). V dropped 0 bases and J dropped 7 bases, with 10 bases sitting between them. The CDR3 DNA follows: TGTGCCAGCAGTTTATCCAAGGAACTGGAGCAGTACTTC. Amino acids: CASSLSKELEQYF.

The sample holds a few counts of this clone. The J gene is TRBJ1-1, the V gene TRBV7-2; D is ambiguous. CDR1 and CDR2 (germline): SGHTA, FQGNSA. V was trimmed by 2 bases and J by 5 bases, leaving 6 bases between them. This CDR3 is 12 amino acids long. CDR3 in amino acids: CASSLTATEAFF. In DNA form, the CDR3 reads TGTGCCAGCAGCTTAACAGCGACTGAAGCTTTCTTT.

The chain recombines TRBV28 with TRBJ2-5; D gene uncertain. CDR3 length equals 15 residues. Germline V gene data show CDR1 as MDHEN and CDR2 as SYDVKM. V was cut by 5 bases and J by 4 bases, with 17 bases left in between. CDR3 in amino acids: CASSPYNSLGETQYF. Here the CDR3 DNA reads TGTGCCAGCAGTCCATACAACAGTTTGGGAGAGACCCAGTACTTC.

In nucleotides, the CDR3 is TGTGCCAGCAGTGAACTGGTTGTAGAGACCCAGTACTTC. Translating gives CASSELVVETQYF. The chain links TRBV25-1 to TRBJ2-5, with D uncertain. Germline CDR1 and CDR2: MGHDK and SYGVNS. Trimming shortened V by 2 bases and J by 4 bases, and 8 bases separated the two germline ends. The CDR3 contains 13 residues. Together with reference TRBV25-1 and TRBJ2-5, the CDR3 gives the full variable domain: EADIYQTPRYLVIGTGKKITLECSQTMGHDKMYWYQQDPGMELHLIHYSYGVNSTEKGDLSSESTVSRIRTEHFPLTLESARPSHTSQYLCASSELVVETQYFGPGTRLLVL.

The chain carries TRBV28 and TRBJ1-3; no reliable D call. The V gene lost 6 bases and the J gene lost 0 bases, with 15 bases spanning the gap. Germline CDR1 MDHEN, CDR2 SYDVKM. The CDR3 has 16 residues. The CDR3 bases are TGTGCCAGCAGCCCTCCCTTTGGCGGCTCTGGAAACACCATATATTTT. It encodes CASSPPFGGSGNTIYF.

The chain recombines TRBV7-3 with TRBJ1-1, with 9 bases identical to TRBD1. The CDR3 sequence is 14 residues long. CDR1 and CDR2 (germline): SGHTA, FQGTGA. J lost 1 base, V lost 5 bases, and 2 bases had no gene match. CDR3: CASSPDRGNTEAFF. The CDR3 region has the DNA TGTGCCAGCAGCCCGGACAGGGGGAACACTGAAGCTTTCTTT.

The chain carries TRBV14 and TRBJ2-3; D gene unclear. The CDR3 is 14 residues long. V was trimmed by 2 bases and J by 14 bases, leaving 20 bases between them. From germline, CDR1 is SGHDN and CDR2 FVKESK. CDR3 coding DNA: TGTGCCAGCAGCCAACAAGAAGCAGGTACCAGGTGGTATTTT. This gives the protein CASSQQEAGTRWYF.

The chain is built from TRBV19 and TRBJ1-4, with D tentatively TRBD1 (5 bases). V was cut by 8 bases and J by 3 bases, with 16 bases left in between. Germline CDR1 reads LNHDA; CDR2 reads SQIVND (reference sequence). The CDR3 is 15 amino acids. The CDR3 is CASHPPTGSNEKLFF. The CDR3 DNA is TGTGCCAGTCATCCCCCTACAGGTTCTAATGAAAAACTGTTTTTT.

The gene calls are TRBV30 and TRBJ2-1, with a possible D match to TRBD1 (6 bases). This CDR3 is built from 16 residues. Germline-derived CDR1 and CDR2 are GTSNPN and SVGIG (reference sequence). Trimming pared 5 bases from V and 0 bases from J, leaving 17 bases between. The CDR3 spells CAWGDQGPNSYNEQFF. As DNA, the CDR3 is TGTGCCTGGGGGGACCAGGGGCCGAACTCCTACAATGAGCAGTTCTTC.